The 18 T cell receptor beta chains below were found in one sample sequenced in a study of blood T cell repertoires in COVID-19. TCRdb's copy holds only in-frame clones and misses some; the assay was immunoSEQ multiplex PCR. The repertoire holds 120,000 to 150,000 clones, with roughly 89% as singletons. The material sequenced was PBMCs or T cells enriched from blood (not recorded which). These receptors were taken from a woman aged 50 to 60 who had been exposed to COVID-19.

The chain joins TRBV4-3 to TRBJ2-2; no clear D gene. The germline V and J ends were trimmed by 2 bases and 6 bases, with 7 bases remaining between them. The CDR3 has 13 residues. Germline CDR1 reads LGHNA; CDR2 reads YSLEER. The CDR3 nucleotides read TGCGCCAGCAGCCAACTTCTCCCCGGGGAGCTGTTTTTT. This sequence encodes CASSQLLPGELFF.

The chain carries TRBV4-1 and TRBJ2-1; D may be TRBD2 (6 bases). Trimming pared 4 bases from V and 8 bases from J, leaving 18 bases between. Germline V lookup: CDR1 MGHRA, CDR2 YSYEKL. CDR3 size: 15 residues. CDR3 nucleotide sequence: TGCGCCAGCAGCCCAGGCCCCTATAGCGGCCATGAGCAGTTCTTC. Its protein is CASSPGPYSGHEQFF.

J is TRBJ1-1 and V is TRBV19; D might be TRBD1 (6 bases). Deletions cut 6 bases from V and 8 bases from J, with 19 bases between. This CDR3 is 14 amino acids long. Germline CDR1 reads LNHDA; CDR2 reads SQIVND (reference sequence). As DNA, the CDR3 is TGTGCCAGTAGCCGGGACAACGTATTCAGGGAAGCTTTCTTT. As protein: CASSRDNVFREAFF.

J is TRBJ2-7 and V is TRBV7-9; D remains ambiguous. This CDR3 has 12 amino acids. With 1 base removed from V and 5 bases from J, the gap between germline ends came to 6 bases. Germline loops: CDR1 SEHNR, CDR2 FQNEAQ (reference sequence). The CDR3 DNA sequence: TGTGCCAGCAGCTTAGTAAGCCACGAGCAGTACTTC. It is translated as CASSLVSHEQYF.

The chain's CDR3 is CASSLYGGANTGELFF. The CDR3 region has the DNA TGTGCCAGCAGCTTATACGGGGGGGCGAACACCGGGGAGCTGTTTTTT. The chain couples TRBV7-2 to TRBJ2-2; TRBD2 matches 8 bases. The length of the CDR3 is 16 residues. CDR1 is SGHTA and CDR2 is FQGNSA in the germline V gene. With 2 bases clipped from V and 0 bases from J, the junction kept 2 bases outside the gene matches.

This chain joins TRBV27 and TRBJ2-7, with TRBD1 matching 7 bases. The CDR3 runs 12 residues. Germline V gene lookup returns CDR1 MNHEY and CDR2 SMNVEV (reference sequence). The V gene end was trimmed by 6 bases and the J gene end by 7 bases; junction bases not matched to a gene: 6. CDR3 residues: CASSRQGEEQYF. In nucleotides, the CDR3 is TGTGCCAGCAGCAGACAGGGAGAAGAGCAGTACTTC.

In this sample, this clone turned up once. This sequence joins TRBV13 and TRBJ1-2, with D possibly matching TRBD1 (5 bases). This CDR3 is built from 16 residues. Per the germline V gene, CDR1 is PRHDT and CDR2 is FYEKMQ (reference sequence). V lost 8 bases, J lost 7 bases, and 26 bases lay in between. This CDR3 is CASRPPRDFTSGGYTF. The CDR3, as DNA: TGTGCCAGCCGGCCACCCCGGGACTTCACGTCGGGTGGCTACACCTTC.

The rearrangement uses TRBV6-5 and TRBJ1-1, with D uncertain. The CDR3 length is 15 residues. The germline V gene has CDR1 MNHEY and CDR2 SVGAGI. V shed 5 bases and J shed 1 base, with 14 bases lying between them. CDR3 nucleotide sequence: TGTGCCAGCAGTCCCCGGGGAGCCCCGAACACTGAAGCTTTCTTT. Amino acid sequence: CASSPRGAPNTEAFF.

V is TRBV18 and J is TRBJ1-3; a possible D gene is TRBD1 (5 bases). The germline CDR1 and CDR2 sequences are KGHSH and LQKENI. The CDR3 consists of 17 residues. V dropped 3 bases and J dropped 0 bases, with 15 bases sitting between them. The CDR3 DNA sequence: TGTGCCAGCTCACCGATGACAGCATCTGTCTCTGGAAACACCATATATTTT. Its protein product is CASSPMTASVSGNTIYF.

The chain recombines TRBV21-1 with TRBJ1-2. TRBV21-1 is described as a pseudogene. The CDR3 runs 14 residues. The CDR3 is CASSNLDPNDGYTF. CDR3 nucleotide sequence: TGTGCCAGCAGCAATCTAGACCCTAATGATGGCTACACCTTC.

This chain joins TRBV4-3 and TRBJ2-1, with 11 bases matching TRBD1. The CDR3 runs 17 residues. Germline loops: CDR1 LGHNA, CDR2 YSLEER. After removal of 4 bases from V and 7 bases from J, the junction contained 12 bases not matched to a gene. CDR3 bases: TGCGCCAGCAGCCCCTCAGCGGACAGGGGGCTAGGTAATGAGCAGTTCTTC. The encoded protein is CASSPSADRGLGNEQFF.

V usage is TRBV3-1 (or the pseudogene TRBV3-2) and J usage is TRBJ1-2; tentative D call: TRBD1 (6 bases). The V end lost 0 bases, the J end lost 6 bases, and 14 bases lay between the germline ends. This CDR3 has 15 residues. Germline-derived CDR1 and CDR2 are LGHDT and YNNKEL (reference sequence). The DNA for the CDR3 is TGTGCCAGCAGCCAAGATCTTCATTGGACAGATGGCTACACCTTC. Its protein product is CASSQDLHWTDGYTF.

V and J are TRBV5-1 and TRBJ2-1; 10 bases are a match to TRBD2. Germline loops: CDR1 SGHRS, CDR2 YFSETQ. This CDR3 is 17 amino acids long. V was pared by 0 bases and J by 2 bases, with 5 bases of the junction left unmatched. CDR3 residues: CASSLVASGGAYNEQFF. CDR3 DNA sequence: TGCGCCAGCAGCTTGGTGGCTAGCGGGGGCGCCTACAATGAGCAGTTCTTC.

The count of this clone is one. This chain links TRBV15 with TRBJ1-4; unclear D gene. This CDR3 contains 13 residues. V lost 1 base, J lost 8 bases, and 8 bases lay in between. CDR1 is LNHNV and CDR2 is YYDKDF in the germline V gene (reference sequence). In DNA form, the CDR3 reads TGTGCCACCAGCAGAGCCGAGAACGAAAAACTGTTTTTT. It codes for CATSRAENEKLFF.

The rearrangement joins TRBV5-1 to TRBJ2-1; 9 positions match TRBD2. The CDR3 totals 15 residues. Germline V CDR1 and CDR2: SGHRS, YFSETQ. Germline trimming cut 1 base from V and 8 bases from J; bases unmatched to any gene: 7. The CDR3 loop reads CASSLSGGPPHEQFF. The CDR3 bases are TGCGCCAGCAGCTTGAGCGGGGGGCCTCCACATGAGCAGTTCTTC.

V usage is TRBV11-2 and J usage is TRBJ2-2; weak D call: TRBD2 (7 bases). The V end was cut by 1 base, the J end by 6 bases, with 15 bases between. The CDR3 extends over 16 amino acids. Germline CDR1 SGHAT, CDR2 FQNNGV. The CDR3 bases are TGTGCCAGCAGCTTAGGGGCCCGGGGGGCGGCCGGGGAGCTGTTTTTT. This codes for CASSLGARGAAGELFF.

This chain connects TRBV3-1 (or the pseudogene TRBV3-2) to TRBJ2-2, with 8 bases aligning to TRBD1. This CDR3 contains 15 residues. Losses at the gene ends were 4 bases for V and 4 bases for J; bases not matched to a gene: 5. Germline V gene sequence: CDR1 LGHDT, CDR2 YNNKEL (reference sequence). The CDR3: CASSRQGPSTGELFF. As DNA, the CDR3 is TGTGCCAGCAGCCGACAGGGGCCTAGCACCGGGGAGCTGTTTTTT.

The rearrangement uses TRBV2 and TRBJ2-7; 7 nucleotides align to TRBD2. The CDR3 sequence is 13 residues long. V lost 7 bases, J lost 3 bases, and 6 bases stayed unmatched. The germline CDR1 and CDR2 sequences are SNHLY and FYNNEI. The CDR3 loop is CASTSREGYEQYF. The CDR3 nucleotides read TGTGCCAGCACATCGAGGGAGGGCTACGAGCAGTACTTC.